The 18 T cell receptor beta chains listed next were all sequenced from one sample in a study of cytomegalovirus exposure and HLA in healthy donors. The method was immunoSEQ multiplex PCR; TCRdb's version includes in-frame clones alone and lacks a portion of them. The sample includes some 270,000 clones, around 85% of them seen just once. The material sequenced was PBMCs. The receptors were gathered from a woman between 18 and 29 years old in good health and CMV-seronegative.

This clone has just one count. J is TRBJ2-1 and V is TRBV9; TRBD2 matches at 9 bases. V was pared by 5 bases and J by 5 bases, with 11 bases of the junction left unmatched. CDR1 and CDR2 (germline): SGDLS, YYNGEE. CDR3 length: 16 amino acids. In nucleotides, the CDR3 is TGTGCCAGCAGGAAGCTCGGGCTAGCGGGAAACAATGAGCAGTTCTTC. Translating it yields CASRKLGLAGNNEQFF. Drawing the rest from reference TRBV9 and TRBJ2-1, the complete variable domain is DSGVTQTPKHLITATGQRVTLRCSPRSGDLSVYWYQQSLDQGLQFLIQYYNGEERAKGNILERFSAQQFPDLHSELNLSSLELGDSALYFCASRKLGLAGNNEQFFGPGTRLTVL.

In nucleotides, the CDR3 is TGTGCCAGCAGCTTAGGGACAGGGGGAGTAAATGGCTACACCTTC. Translating gives CASSLGTGGVNGYTF. V is TRBV7-9 and J is TRBJ1-2; 10 nucleotides agree with TRBD1. There are 15 residues in the CDR3. With 1 base clipped from V and 6 bases from J, the junction kept 5 bases outside the gene matches. Per germline, CDR1 SEHNR and CDR2 FQNEAQ (reference sequence).

The V gene is TRBV30, the J gene TRBJ1-3, with a weak D call TRBD1 (6 bases). This CDR3 region has 13 residues. The V gene's germline CDR1 is GTSNPN and CDR2 SVGIG (reference sequence). With 3 bases removed from V and 2 bases from J, the gap between germline ends came to 8 bases. The CDR3 sequence is CAWRPGAGNTIYF. The CDR3 DNA is TGTGCCTGGAGGCCAGGGGCTGGAAACACCATATATTTT.

The chain has TRBV7-9 and TRBJ2-7; TRBD1 aligns across 10 bases. This CDR3 is built from 14 residues. Per germline, CDR1 SEHNR and CDR2 FQNEAQ (reference sequence). Trimming at V came to 5 bases and at J to 5 bases, leaving 6 bases not matched to a gene. The CDR3 loop reads CASSPRDRGNEQYF. The CDR3 nucleotides are TGTGCCAGCAGCCCCCGGGACAGGGGCAACGAGCAGTACTTC.

The J gene is TRBJ2-1, the V gene TRBV5-4; TRBD2 matches 9 bases. The CDR3 is 15 residues long. Germline V gene data show CDR1 as SGHNT and CDR2 as YYREEE (reference sequence). After removal of 0 bases from V and 4 bases from J, the junction contained 2 bases not matched to a gene. Written as DNA, the CDR3 is TGTGCCAGCAGCTTGGGGCGGGAGGGTTACAATGAGCAGTTCTTC. Protein product: CASSLGREGYNEQFF. The full variable domain, completed using reference TRBV5-4 and TRBJ2-1, is ETGVTQSPTHLIKTRGQQVTLRCSSQSGHNTVSWYQQALGQGPQFIFQYYREEENGRGNFPPRFSGLQFPNYSSELNVNALELDDSALYLCASSLGREGYNEQFFGPGTRLTVL.

This clone was counted a single time. The rearrangement joins TRBV4-1 to TRBJ2-5; 7 bases are shared with TRBD1. With 3 bases clipped from V and 4 bases from J, the junction kept 14 bases outside the gene matches. This CDR3 contains 17 residues. Germline values: CDR1 MGHRA, CDR2 YSYEKL. The CDR3 spells CASSQVGKTGSGETQYF. As DNA, the CDR3 is TGCGCCAGCAGCCAGGTGGGGAAGACAGGGTCAGGAGAGACCCAGTACTTC.

This clone was seen a few times. The chain links TRBV6-5 to TRBJ2-7, with D possibly matching TRBD1 (6 bases). This CDR3 spans 14 amino acids. In germline, CDR1 is MNHEY, CDR2 SVGAGI. The ends were cut back, 6 bases at V and 3 bases at J, with 15 bases in the middle. The CDR3 spells CASSLQGPLYEQYF. CDR3 DNA sequence: TGTGCCAGCAGCCTCCAGGGGCCCCTCTACGAGCAGTACTTC.

In the case of this clone: Other nucleotide sequences in the sample specify the same CDR3. The V gene is TRBV28, the J gene TRBJ2-7, with 10 bases aligning to TRBD1. CDR1 and CDR2 (germline): MDHEN, SYDVKM. Trimming removed 3 bases from V and 4 bases from J; junction bases left unmatched: 3. The CDR3 runs 14 residues. The CDR3 sequence is CASSFRDRGYEQYF. In DNA, the CDR3 is TGTGCCAGCAGTTTCCGGGACAGGGGATACGAGCAGTACTTC.

CDR3 sequence (DNA): TGTGCCAGCAGTGAAATAGAAGAGGCAGGGTCGGCTTTCTTT. This translates into CASSEIEEAGSAFF. V is TRBV6-1 and J is TRBJ1-1; a possible D gene is TRBD1 (5 bases). With 2 bases removed from V and 11 bases from J, the gap between germline ends came to 18 bases. This CDR3 has 14 residues. CDR1 and CDR2 (germline): MNHNS, SASEGT.

This clone showed up just once. This chain joins TRBV25-1 and TRBJ1-2, with 8 bases that match TRBD1. This CDR3 has 16 residues. With 5 bases clipped from V and 0 bases from J, the junction kept 8 bases outside the gene matches. Germline values: CDR1 MGHDK, CDR2 SYGVNS. The CDR3 nucleotides read TGTGCCAGCAGTTGGACAGGGCAGGGGGCTAACTATGGCTACACCTTC. Protein sequence: CASSWTGQGANYGYTF.

The chain recombines TRBV25-1 with TRBJ2-7; tentative D call: TRBD1 (6 bases). Germline CDR1 and CDR2: MGHDK and SYGVNS. This CDR3 has 15 residues. V was shortened by 4 bases and J by 7 bases, with 20 bases between the two germline ends. The CDR3 protein is CASSAQGAGVGEQYF. The CDR3 DNA is TGTGCCAGCAGTGCCCAAGGGGCAGGGGTGGGAGAGCAGTACTTC.

The chain joins TRBV10-1 to TRBJ2-1; 10 bases are shared with TRBD1. CDR1 is WNHNN, CDR2 SYGVQD, per germline (reference sequence). With 3 bases clipped from V and 6 bases from J, the junction kept 8 bases outside the gene matches. CDR3 length: 16 amino acids. The CDR3 region is CASSDGGTGAFNEQFF. The CDR3, as DNA: TGCGCCAGCAGTGATGGGGGGACAGGGGCATTCAATGAGCAGTTCTTC.

The chain's CDR3 is CASSLRQYRASYEQYF. The CDR3, as DNA: TGTGCCAGCTCACTTCGACAGTACCGAGCATCCTACGAGCAGTACTTC. The chain couples TRBV18 to TRBJ2-7, with a possible D match to TRBD1 (5 bases). Germline values: CDR1 KGHSH, CDR2 LQKENI. There are 16 residues in the CDR3. V lost 4 bases to trimming and J lost 1 base, with 17 bases between them. The entire variable domain, with the rest obtained from reference TRBV18 and TRBJ2-7, is as follows: NAGVMQNPRHLVRRRGQEARLRCSPMKGHSHVYWYRQLPEEGLKFMVYLQKENIIDESGMPKERFSAEFPKEGPSILRIQQVVRGDSAAYFCASSLRQYRASYEQYFGPGTRLTVT.

V and J are TRBV4-1 and TRBJ1-1; 8 positions match TRBD1. V shed 4 bases and J 4 bases; nucleotides not matched to a gene: 5. This CDR3 comprises 14 residues. CDR1 is MGHRA and CDR2 is YSYEKL in the germline V gene. CDR3 nucleotide sequence: TGCGCCAGCAGCCCCAGGGGGCCGGGCACTGAAGCTTTCTTT. The encoded protein is CASSPRGPGTEAFF.

To note about this clone: Other DNA sequences in this sample translate to the same CDR3. The chain links TRBV28 to TRBJ2-7, with a tentative D call TRBD1 (6 bases). Trimming removed 5 bases from V and 1 base from J, with 9 bases in between. Per the germline V gene, CDR1 is MDHEN and CDR2 is SYDVKM. The CDR3 contains 13 residues. Here the CDR3 reads CASSPGQSYEQYF. The CDR3 DNA sequence: TGTGCCAGCAGTCCCGGACAGTCCTACGAGCAGTACTTC.

The V call is TRBV10-1, the J call TRBJ2-1; 10 nucleotides align to TRBD2. The CDR3 totals 16 residues. Trimming at V came to 3 bases and at J to 8 bases, leaving 10 bases not matched to a gene. Germline V gene sequence: CDR1 WNHNN, CDR2 SYGVQD (reference sequence). The CDR3 loop is CASSDVGLADTHEQFF. CDR3 DNA: TGCGCCAGCAGTGATGTTGGACTAGCGGACACTCATGAGCAGTTCTTC.

V usage is TRBV15 and J usage is TRBJ1-3, with no clear D. The germline V gene has CDR1 LNHNV and CDR2 YYDKDF (reference sequence). CDR3 length: 15 amino acids. V was pared by 8 bases and J by 0 bases, with 14 bases between. For the CDR3, the DNA is TGTGCCACCCGCTCAGGACTGAACTCTGGAAACACCATATATTTT. As protein: CATRSGLNSGNTIYF.

J is TRBJ1-3 and V is TRBV6-6, with 8 bases that match TRBD1. This CDR3 has 13 amino acids. The germline V gene has CDR1 MNHNY and CDR2 SVGAGI (reference sequence). V was pared by 2 bases and J by 11 bases, with 5 bases of the junction left unmatched. This CDR3 reads CASSYQIQGAIYF. CDR3 in DNA: TGTGCCAGCAGTTACCAAATACAGGGGGCCATATATTTT.